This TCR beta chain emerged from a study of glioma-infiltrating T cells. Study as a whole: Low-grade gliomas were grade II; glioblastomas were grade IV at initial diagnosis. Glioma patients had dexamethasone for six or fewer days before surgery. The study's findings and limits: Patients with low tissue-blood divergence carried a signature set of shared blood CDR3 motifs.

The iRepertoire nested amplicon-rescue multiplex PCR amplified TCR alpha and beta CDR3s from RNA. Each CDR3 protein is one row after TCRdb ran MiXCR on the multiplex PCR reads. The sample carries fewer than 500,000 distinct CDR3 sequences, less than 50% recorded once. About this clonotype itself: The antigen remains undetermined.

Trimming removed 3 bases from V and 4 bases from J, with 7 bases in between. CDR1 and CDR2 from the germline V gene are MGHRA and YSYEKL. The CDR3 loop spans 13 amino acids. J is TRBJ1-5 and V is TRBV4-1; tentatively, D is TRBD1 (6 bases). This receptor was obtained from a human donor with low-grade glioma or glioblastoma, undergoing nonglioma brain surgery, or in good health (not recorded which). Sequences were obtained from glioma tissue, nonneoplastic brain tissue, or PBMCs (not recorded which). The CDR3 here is CASSQGANQPQHF. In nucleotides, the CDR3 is TGCGCCAGCAGCCAGGGGGCTAATCAGCCCCAGCATTTT.